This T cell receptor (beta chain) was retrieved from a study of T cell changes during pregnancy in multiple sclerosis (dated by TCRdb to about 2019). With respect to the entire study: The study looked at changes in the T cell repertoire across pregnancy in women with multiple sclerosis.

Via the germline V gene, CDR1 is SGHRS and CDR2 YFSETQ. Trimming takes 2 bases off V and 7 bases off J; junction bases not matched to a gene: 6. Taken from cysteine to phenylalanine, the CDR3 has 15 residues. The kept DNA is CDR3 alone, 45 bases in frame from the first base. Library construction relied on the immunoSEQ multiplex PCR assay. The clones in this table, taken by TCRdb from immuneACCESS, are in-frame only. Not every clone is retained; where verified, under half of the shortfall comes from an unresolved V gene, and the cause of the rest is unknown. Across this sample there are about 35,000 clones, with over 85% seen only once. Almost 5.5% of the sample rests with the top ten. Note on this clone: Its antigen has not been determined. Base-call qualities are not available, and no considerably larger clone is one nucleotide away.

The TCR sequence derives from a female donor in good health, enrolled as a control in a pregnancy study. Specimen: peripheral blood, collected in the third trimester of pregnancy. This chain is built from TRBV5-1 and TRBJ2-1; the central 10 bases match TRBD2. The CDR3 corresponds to CASSFVAGGGNEQFF. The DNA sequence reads TGCGCCAGCAGCTTTGTAGCGGGGGGTGGTAATGAGCAGTTCTTC.